A single sample is the source of the 9 T cell receptor beta chains below, sequenced in a study of neurological immune-mediated disorders. In TCRdb, the 5' RACE reads were re-called with MiXCR into one record per CDR3 protein. Seen here are fewer than 45,000 distinct CDR3 sequences, approximately 2.4% observed once, and the top ten hold about 12%. The sample comprised PBMCs. The origin of the receptors is a man aged 25-45 years with multiple sclerosis.

This clonotype has at least ten counts. This chain joins TRBV5-1 and TRBJ2-1; D is ambiguous. Germline CDR1 and CDR2: SGHRS and YFSETQ. CDR3 length equals 11 residues. Trimming took off 4 bases at V and 2 bases at J, with 1 base between the two ends. The CDR3: CASSAYNEQFF. CDR3 nucleotide sequence: TGCGCCAGCAGCGCCTACAATGAGCAGTTCTTC. Combining the CDR3 with reference TRBV5-1 and TRBJ2-1 gives the whole variable domain KAGVTQTPRYLIKTRGQQVTLSCSPISGHRSVSWYQQTPGQGLQFLFEYFSETQRNKGNFPGRFSGRQFSNSRSEMNVSTLELGDSALYLCASSAYNEQFFGPGTRLTVL.

This clonotype has a count of ten or more. The V gene is TRBV5-6, the J gene TRBJ1-5; D uncertain. The length of the CDR3 is 18 residues. From germline, CDR1 is SGHDT and CDR2 YYEEEE. V lost 0 bases, J lost 0 bases, and 16 bases lay in between. This CDR3 reads CASSLAVGGQYSNQPQHF. The CDR3 nucleotides read TGTGCCAGCAGCTTGGCGGTCGGTGGCCAATATAGCAATCAGCCCCAGCATTTT.

This clonotype was recorded at least ten times. V usage is TRBV3-1 and J usage is TRBJ2-7; TRBD2 matches at 9 bases. In germline, CDR1 is LGHDT, CDR2 YNNKEL (reference sequence). The CDR3 is 15 residues long. Trimming cost V 1 base and J 3 bases; bases outside gene matches: 4. The CDR3 protein is CASSQGPSGDYEQYF. The CDR3 coding sequence is TGTGCCAGCAGCCAAGGCCCTAGCGGGGACTACGAGCAGTACTTC.

This chain's CDR3 is CASSYSTASEAFF. As DNA, the CDR3 is TGTGCCAGCAGTTACTCGACGGCATCTGAAGCTTTCTTT. J is TRBJ1-1 and V is TRBV6-6; no firm D call. CDR3 length equals 13 residues. Per germline, CDR1 MNHNY and CDR2 SVGAGI (reference sequence). Trimming pared 0 bases from V and 6 bases from J, leaving 8 bases between.

This clonotype was seen many times. V and J are TRBV20-1 and TRBJ2-3; the D is unclear. Germline CDR1 reads DFQATT; CDR2 reads SNEGSKA (reference sequence). V was shortened by 3 bases and J by 5 bases, with 3 bases between the two germline ends. The CDR3 has 10 amino acids. CDR3 nucleotide sequence: TGCAGTGCTAGGGGAGATACGCAGTATTTT. Translating gives CSARGDTQYF.

This clonotype was counted at least ten times. The chain is built from TRBV5-1 and TRBJ2-2, with TRBD2 matching over 10 bases. Germline V gene data show CDR1 as SGHRS and CDR2 as YFSETQ. The CDR3 sequence is 15 residues long. With 4 bases clipped from V and 5 bases from J, the junction kept 5 bases outside the gene matches. CDR3: CASSLSGRETGELFF. In DNA, the CDR3 is TGCGCCAGCAGCCTCAGCGGGAGGGAGACCGGGGAGCTGTTTTTT.

About this clonotype itself: One junction end does not reproduce the germline sequence, and a read error may be involved. The rearrangement joins TRBV6-5 to TRBJ2-7; D not certain. The CDR3 loop spans 13 amino acids. Germline assignment: CDR1 MNHEY and CDR2 SVGAGI. The CDR3 loop reads CVSSSGSGYEQYF. DNA for the CDR3: TGTGTCAGCAGCAGTGGCTCTGGCTACGAGCAGTACTTC.

This clonotype was found many times. The rearrangement joins TRBV12-3 or TRBV12-4 to TRBJ2-2; 7 bases align to TRBD2. There are 13 residues in the CDR3. V lost 6 bases, J lost 4 bases, and 2 bases stayed unmatched. The CDR3 sequence is CASSGGGTGELFF. Here the CDR3 DNA reads TGTGCCAGCAGCGGCGGGGGCACCGGGGAGCTGTTTTTT.

In its sample, this clonotype was seen many times. The chain is built from TRBV28 and TRBJ2-7; 8 nucleotides agree with TRBD1. V gave up 4 bases and J gave up 5 bases; unmatched junction bases: 10. There are 15 residues in the CDR3. The germline CDR1 and CDR2 sequences are MDHEN and SYDVKM. This chain's CDR3 is CASSYAGQGADEQYF. Here the CDR3 DNA reads TGTGCCAGCAGTTACGCAGGACAGGGTGCGGACGAGCAGTACTTC. The whole variable domain, remainder taken from reference TRBV28 and TRBJ2-7, is DVKVTQSSRYLVKRTGEKVFLECVQDMDHENMFWYRQDPGLGLRLIYFSYDVKMKEKGDIPEGYSVSREKKERFSLILESASTNQTSMYLCASSYAGQGADEQYFGPGTRLTVT.